The 20 T cell receptor beta chains below were found in one sample sequenced in a study of shared clonotypes between healthy human individuals. Assay used: immunoSEQ multiplex PCR; TCRdb lists only in-frame clones, some missing. Among around 720,000 clones listed, less than 80% were seen once. Sample: memory CD4+ T cells sorted from blood. Sample subset: CD45RA-negative fraction. The receptors shown here come from a woman aged 30 to 39 in good health.

This clone was counted between two and nine times. The V call is TRBV7-9, the J call TRBJ1-2; 7 bases agree with TRBD1. The V and J ends lost 5 bases and 4 bases, in that order; junction bases with no gene match: 10. The germline CDR1 and CDR2 sequences are SEHNR and FQNEAQ (reference sequence). This CDR3 has 15 residues. CDR3 DNA: TGTGCCAGCAGCACACGACAGGGTCCCCTCTATGGCTACACCTTC. This codes for CASSTRQGPLYGYTF.

This chain connects TRBV25-1 to TRBJ2-1; a weak D match, TRBD1 (6 bases). Per germline, CDR1 MGHDK and CDR2 SYGVNS. There are 15 residues in the CDR3. V lost 3 bases and J 4 bases, leaving 13 bases between the germline ends. The CDR3 loop reads CASSDKGTLYNEQFF. The CDR3 DNA sequence: TGTGCCAGCAGTGATAAGGGGACACTATACAATGAGCAGTTCTTC.

This rearrangement joins TRBV5-1 to TRBJ1-2; TRBD1 is a possible D gene (5 bases). Germline assignment: CDR1 SGHRS and CDR2 YFSETQ. With 3 bases removed from V and 8 bases from J, the gap between germline ends came to 17 bases. This CDR3 contains 14 residues. The CDR3 DNA reads TGCGCCAGCAGCTCCAGCTCAGACAGTCGAGGCTACACCTTC. This sequence encodes CASSSSSDSRGYTF. Using reference TRBV5-1 and TRBJ1-2 for the parts outside the CDR3, the full variable domain is KAGVTQTPRYLIKTRGQQVTLSCSPISGHRSVSWYQQTPGQGLQFLFEYFSETQRNKGNFPGRFSGRQFSNSRSEMNVSTLELGDSALYLCASSSSSDSRGYTFGSGTRLTVV.

This clone was seen ten or more times. The chain recombines TRBV28 with TRBJ1-2; D ambiguous. CDR1 is MDHEN and CDR2 is SYDVKM in the germline V gene. Trimming removed 5 bases at V and 5 bases at J, with 9 bases between. The CDR3 contains 12 residues. The CDR3 DNA is TGTGCCAGCAGTCAGATCTGGTATGGCTACACCTTC. Its protein product is CASSQIWYGYTF.

In its sample, this clone was seen once. The chain couples TRBV25-1 to TRBJ2-6, with D uncertain. The CDR3 extends over 15 amino acids. The V end lost 1 base, the J end lost 2 bases, and 6 bases lay between the germline ends. Germline V gene sequence: CDR1 MGHDK, CDR2 SYGVNS. CDR3 in DNA: TGTGCCAGCAGTGAATCTGGCGCTGGGGCCAACGTCCTGACTTTC. Translating it yields CASSESGAGANVLTF. Supplemented by reference TRBV25-1 and TRBJ2-6, the full variable domain reads EADIYQTPRYLVIGTGKKITLECSQTMGHDKMYWYQQDPGMELHLIHYSYGVNSTEKGDLSSESTVSRIRTEHFPLTLESARPSHTSQYLCASSESGAGANVLTFGAGSRLTVL.

The chain is built from TRBV28 and TRBJ2-3, with 9 bases identical to TRBD1. The germline V gene has CDR1 MDHEN and CDR2 SYDVKM. This CDR3 has 20 amino acids. Trimming cost V 3 bases and J 0 bases; bases outside gene matches: 16. CDR3 sequence: CASSLAGQGYSPGSTDTQYF. In nucleotides, the CDR3 is TGTGCCAGCAGTTTGGCGGGACAGGGCTATTCCCCCGGCAGCACAGATACGCAGTATTTT.

The genes are TRBV28 and TRBJ2-7; D may correspond to TRBD1 or TRBD2 (5 bases each). The germline V and J ends were trimmed by 5 bases and 0 bases, with 14 bases remaining between them. The germline gives CDR1 MDHEN, CDR2 SYDVKM. The CDR3 consists of 15 residues. This chain's CDR3 is CASSPAAGSSYEQYF. The CDR3 nucleotides are TGTGCCAGCAGTCCCGCGGCAGGGAGCTCCTACGAGCAGTACTTC. The full variable domain, its missing parts supplied by reference TRBV28 and TRBJ2-7, is DVKVTQSSRYLVKRTGEKVFLECVQDMDHENMFWYRQDPGLGLRLIYFSYDVKMKEKGDIPEGYSVSREKKERFSLILESASTNQTSMYLCASSPAAGSSYEQYFGPGTRLTVT.

This clone showed up just once. J is TRBJ2-1 and V is TRBV4-1; D perhaps matches TRBD2 (6 bases). Germline lookup yields CDR1 MGHRA and CDR2 YSYEKL. V lost 0 bases and J lost 7, with 10 bases in between. This CDR3 has 14 residues. CDR3 nucleotide sequence: TGCGCCAGCAGCCAAGATCCCGGGGGAAATGAGCAGTTCTTC. It translates to CASSQDPGGNEQFF.

The chain combines TRBV7-2 with TRBJ1-1; D call uncertain. Germline CDR1 reads SGHTA; CDR2 reads FQGNSA. Trimming stripped 6 bases from V and 0 bases from J, with 8 bases between. The CDR3 contains 13 residues. CDR3 sequence: CASRQHMNTEAFF. The CDR3 nucleotides are TGTGCCAGCAGACAACACATGAACACTGAAGCTTTCTTT. The full variable domain, its missing parts supplied by reference TRBV7-2 and TRBJ1-1, is GAGVSQSPSNKVTEKGKDVELRCDPISGHTALYWYRQSLGQGLEFLIYFQGNSAPDKSGLPSDRFSAERTGGSVSTLTIQRTQQEDSAVYLCASRQHMNTEAFFGQGTRLTVV.

CDR3 coding DNA: TGTGCCAGCAGCTTGGCTCCTTCTAATGAAAAACTGTTTTTT. Encoded protein: CASSLAPSNEKLFF. The V call is TRBV7-2, the J call TRBJ1-4; no definite D call. With 3 bases removed from V and 3 bases from J, the gap between germline ends came to 8 bases. Germline CDR1 is SGHTA and CDR2 is FQGNSA. CDR3 length equals 14 residues.

The chain combines TRBV7-8 with TRBJ1-4, with 7 positions matching TRBD1. This CDR3 is 14 amino acids long. With V trimmed by 4 bases and J by 7 bases, 6 bases remained unmatched. The V gene's germline CDR1 is SGHVS and CDR2 FQNEAQ. The DNA for the CDR3 is TGTGCCAGCAGCTACAGGGGAGGTGGTGAAAAACTGTTTTTT. Protein product: CASSYRGGGEKLFF. The whole variable domain, remainder taken from reference TRBV7-8 and TRBJ1-4, is GAGVSQSPRYKVAKRGQDVALRCDPISGHVSLFWYQQALGQGPEFLTYFQNEAQLDKSGLPSDRFFAERPEGSVSTLKIQRTQQEDSAVYLCASSYRGGGEKLFFGSGTQLSVL.

Here the CDR3 reads CASRPGLATDTQYF. The CDR3 DNA reads as TGTGCCAGCAGACCGGGACTAGCCACAGATACGCAGTATTTT. The gene calls are TRBV28 and TRBJ2-3, with 9 bases that match TRBD2. The V segment lost 6 bases and the J segment 2 bases; nucleotides outside the gene matches: 3. The CDR3 length is 14 residues. The germline gives CDR1 MDHEN, CDR2 SYDVKM.

As concerns this clone: The same CDR3 arises from other DNA sequences in this sample as well. The chain combines TRBV5-1 with TRBJ2-1; 9 bases agree with TRBD2. CDR3 length: 15 residues. CDR1 is SGHRS and CDR2 is YFSETQ in the germline V gene. J gave up 2 bases and V 3 bases, and 3 bases lay outside the gene matches. The CDR3 loop reads CASSSSSGAYNEQFF. The CDR3 DNA reads as TGCGCCAGCAGCTCTTCTAGCGGGGCCTACAATGAGCAGTTCTTC.

This clone showed up just a few times. At the DNA level, this CDR3 is encoded by other sequences in the same sample as well. This chain connects TRBV25-1 to TRBJ1-5, with D possibly being TRBD1 (6 bases). There are 14 residues in the CDR3. The germline V gene encodes CDR1 MGHDK and CDR2 SYGVNS. The V gene lost 9 bases and the J gene lost 2 bases, with 14 bases spanning the gap. CDR3 in DNA: TGTGCCAGTTCCGGGGGGGGCGGCAATCAGCCCCAGCATTTT. It is translated as CASSGGGGNQPQHF.

V usage is TRBV5-6 and J usage is TRBJ1-3; no clear D gene. Trimming took 2 bases from V and 7 from J, leaving 10 bases between them. CDR3 length equals 13 residues. Germline V lookup: CDR1 SGHDT, CDR2 YYEEEE. The CDR3 spells CASSFASENTIYF. The CDR3 DNA sequence: TGTGCCAGCAGCTTCGCCTCTGAGAACACCATATATTTT.

Regarding this clone: Other DNA sequences of this sample code for an identical CDR3. This chain connects TRBV19 to TRBJ1-2, with a tentative D call TRBD1 (5 bases). V dropped 2 bases and J dropped 6 bases, with 13 bases sitting between them. Germline assignment: CDR1 LNHDA and CDR2 SQIVND (reference sequence). CDR3 length: 14 amino acids. In nucleotides, the CDR3 is TGTGCCAGTAGTATATCCGGGGGAGAGGATGGCTACACCTTC. This gives the protein CASSISGGEDGYTF.

A note on this clone: A read error may account for a junction end that differs from germline. The J gene is TRBJ2-3, the V gene TRBV4-1; 13 nucleotides line up with TRBD2. CDR1 is MGHRA, CDR2 YSYEKL, per germline. This CDR3 contains 16 residues. The CDR3 loop reads CASSLSGTSGTGTQYF. The CDR3 DNA reads TGCGCCAGCAGCCTATCCGGGACTAGCGGGACAGGTACGCAGTATTTT.

The CDR3 sequence: CASTKTGGAETQYF. The CDR3 DNA is TGTGCCAGCACTAAGACAGGGGGGGCAGAGACCCAGTACTTC. The J gene is TRBJ2-5, the V gene TRBV6-1; TRBD1 matches 9 bases. The trim removed 7 bases at V and 4 bases at J, leaving 7 bases unmatched. This CDR3 is built from 14 residues. Germline CDR1 reads MNHNS; CDR2 reads SASEGT.

This clone was detected a few times. This rearrangement joins TRBV28 to TRBJ1-1; D is uncertain. Germline loops: CDR1 MDHEN, CDR2 SYDVKM. The CDR3 spans 13 residues. V was trimmed by 8 bases and J by 1 base, leaving 11 bases between them. The CDR3 reads CASQTQRNTEAFF. The CDR3, as DNA: TGTGCCAGCCAGACCCAACGGAACACTGAAGCTTTCTTT.

The CDR3 DNA reads TGTGCCAGCAGTCCCTTGGACAGGGGAACCTATGGCTACACCTTC. Amino acid sequence: CASSPLDRGTYGYTF. V usage is TRBV27 and J usage is TRBJ1-2, with 9 bases fitting TRBD1. The ends lost 5 bases at V and 4 bases at J; junction bases unmatched: 8. Germline V lookup: CDR1 MNHEY, CDR2 SMNVEV (reference sequence). The CDR3 totals 15 residues.